Below are 24 T cell receptor beta chains sequenced from a single sample in a study of early stage breast cancer tumors. The protocol was immunoSEQ multiplex PCR, while the TCRdb copy is restricted to in-frame clones and leaves out a portion. The sample carries some 14,000 clones, 75% to 85% recorded once. The sequenced sample was normal breast tissue next to the tumor. These receptors were obtained from a person aged 50-59 years with breast cancer.

The chain couples TRBV19 to TRBJ2-7; the D gene could be TRBD1 or TRBD2 (5 bases each). The CDR3 loop spans 17 amino acids. Germline CDR1 is LNHDA and CDR2 is SQIVND (reference sequence). DNA of the CDR3: TGTCCGCACCCCCTGAGCCGGGGCGGAAGTCATCCCTACGAGCAGTACTTC. This sequence encodes CPHPLSRGGSHPYEQYF.

This clone was recorded once. The chain recombines TRBV5-4 with TRBJ2-7; possible D gene TRBD2, 6 bases. The CDR3 loop spans 16 amino acids. CDR1 is SGHNT, CDR2 YYREEE, per germline (reference sequence). V lost 1 base and J lost 5, with 19 bases in between. CDR3 nucleotides: TGTGCCAGCAGCTTGATGTGGCGGGACTCTAACCACGAGCAGTACTTC. This encodes CASSLMWRDSNHEQYF.

The chain combines TRBV28 with TRBJ2-7; the D gene is possibly TRBD1 (7 bases). V gave up 5 bases and J gave up 4 bases, with 18 bases separating them. CDR3 size: 15 residues. Germline CDR1 is MDHEN and CDR2 is SYDVKM. CDR3 loop: CASSGGSRGLYEQYF. CDR3 sequence (DNA): TGTGCCAGCAGTGGAGGGTCAAGGGGGCTGTACGAGCAGTACTTC. Filled out from reference TRBV28 and TRBJ2-7, the complete variable domain reads DVKVTQSSRYLVKRTGEKVFLECVQDMDHENMFWYRQDPGLGLRLIYFSYDVKMKEKGDIPEGYSVSREKKERFSLILESASTNQTSMYLCASSGGSRGLYEQYFGPGTRLTVT.

This clone came up a few times. The chain combines TRBV6-5 with TRBJ2-2, with 7 bases lining up with TRBD2. Looked up from germline, CDR1 is MNHEY and CDR2 is SVGAGI. J was trimmed by 1 base and V by 3 bases; bases with no gene match: 2. The CDR3 totals 15 residues. CDR3 DNA: TGTGCCAGCAGTTATTCTAGCGGGAACACCGGGGAGCTGTTTTTT. Translation gives CASSYSSGNTGELFF.

This chain uses TRBV19 with TRBJ1-4; the D gene is possibly TRBD1 (6 bases). The CDR3 consists of 14 residues. Germline CDR1 is LNHDA and CDR2 is SQIVND (reference sequence). V was cut by 6 bases and J by 3 bases, with 11 bases left in between. The DNA of the CDR3 is TGTGCCAGTAGGCAGGGGCCGGCTAATGAAAAACTGTTTTTT. As protein: CASRQGPANEKLFF. The full variable domain, in which reference TRBV19 and TRBJ1-4 provide the parts outside the CDR3, is DGGITQSPKYLFRKEGQNVTLSCEQNLNHDAMYWYRQDPGQGLRLIYYSQIVNDFQKGDIAEGYSVSREKKESFPLTVTSAQKNPTAFYLCASRQGPANEKLFFGSGTQLSVL.

V is TRBV5-1 and J is TRBJ1-3; TRBD1 aligns across 8 bases. CDR1 is SGHRS and CDR2 is YFSETQ in the germline V gene. CDR3 length: 15 amino acids. Losses at the gene ends were 7 bases for V and 2 bases for J; bases not matched to a gene: 8. As DNA, the CDR3 is TGCGCCAGCGGGGAACAGGGGGATCCTGGAAACACCATATATTTT. Its protein product is CASGEQGDPGNTIYF.

This chain uses TRBV5-1 with TRBJ2-7, with D tentatively TRBD1 or TRBD2 (5 bases each). V was clipped by 5 bases and J by 6 bases, with 9 bases between them. Germline lookup yields CDR1 SGHRS and CDR2 YFSETQ. The CDR3 spans 11 residues. The CDR3 here is CASRVGGEQYF. In DNA, the CDR3 is TGCGCCAGCAGGGTTGGGGGCGAGCAGTACTTC. Looking up the rest from reference TRBV5-1 and TRBJ2-7 gives the full variable domain: KAGVTQTPRYLIKTRGQQVTLSCSPISGHRSVSWYQQTPGQGLQFLFEYFSETQRNKGNFPGRFSGRQFSNSRSEMNVSTLELGDSALYLCASRVGGEQYFGPGTRLTVT.

This clone has a single count. This chain uses TRBV19 with TRBJ2-3; 9 bases are a match to TRBD2. V lost 11 bases, J lost 3 bases, and 9 bases stayed unmatched. Germline loops: CDR1 LNHDA, CDR2 SQIVND (reference sequence). This CDR3 is built from 14 residues. Here the CDR3 DNA reads TGTGCCGGGTCCCCCGCGGGGGGGACAGATACGCAGTATTTT. Amino acid sequence: CAGSPAGGTDTQYF.

This chain uses TRBV5-1 with TRBJ2-7; 7 bases map to TRBD1. The CDR3 sequence is 14 residues long. J gave up 3 bases and V 2 bases, and 5 bases lay outside the gene matches. Germline loops: CDR1 SGHRS, CDR2 YFSETQ. As DNA, the CDR3 is TGCGCCAGCAGCTTTACAGGGGATGGCTACGAGCAGTACTTC. Its translation is CASSFTGDGYEQYF.

This sequence joins TRBV7-2 and TRBJ2-3; D possibly uses TRBD1 or TRBD2 (6 bases each). Germline V gene data show CDR1 as SGHTA and CDR2 as FQGNSA. V was pared by 4 bases and J by 2 bases, with 19 bases between. CDR3 length: 17 residues. CDR3 amino acids: CASSSRPGGLSTDTQYF. In DNA form, the CDR3 reads TGTGCCAGCAGCTCAAGACCTGGGGGGCTGTCCACAGATACGCAGTATTTT.

The chain has TRBV14 and TRBJ1-3, with D possibly matching TRBD1 (5 bases). The germline gives CDR1 SGHDN, CDR2 FVKESK. V shed 4 bases and J shed 4 bases, with 14 bases lying between them. The CDR3 is 15 residues long. The CDR3 spells CASSPPDSLGNTIYF. CDR3 DNA sequence: TGTGCCAGCAGCCCCCCAGACAGCCTCGGAAACACCATATATTTT.

V is TRBV12-2 and J is TRBJ2-5; TRBD1, as called in the table, went unchecked against the DNA. TRBV12-2 is assigned pseudogene status. The CDR3 totals 14 residues. The CDR3 DNA follows: TGTGCAAGTCGCTTAGCGCACAGGGAGGAGACCCAGTACTTC. Amino acid sequence: CASRLAHREETQYF.

This sequence joins TRBV10-1 and TRBJ2-2; the match to TRBD2 covers 8 bases. The V segment lost 0 bases and the J segment 6 bases; nucleotides outside the gene matches: 15. This CDR3 comprises 19 residues. Per germline, CDR1 WNHNN and CDR2 SYGVQD (reference sequence). CDR3 region: CASSESTGREGLRAGELFF. CDR3 bases: TGCGCCAGCAGTGAGTCGACCGGGAGGGAGGGCCTAAGGGCCGGGGAGCTGTTTTTT.

The rearrangement uses TRBV4-3 and TRBJ2-5, with a possible D match to TRBD1 (5 bases). V was cut by 1 base and J by 3 bases, with 9 bases left in between. This CDR3 contains 14 residues. Germline V gene lookup returns CDR1 LGHNA and CDR2 YSLEER. CDR3 region: CASSQGVREETQYF. CDR3 DNA sequence: TGCGCCAGCAGCCAAGGTGTCAGGGAAGAGACCCAGTACTTC.

The gene calls are TRBV25-1 and TRBJ2-7, with D perhaps matching TRBD2 (6 bases). With 8 bases removed from V and 6 bases from J, the gap between germline ends came to 11 bases. This CDR3 spans 11 amino acids. Looked up from germline, CDR1 is MGHDK and CDR2 is SYGVNS. CDR3 sequence reads: CASARGGEQYF. The CDR3 DNA reads TGTGCCAGCGCTAGGGGAGGCGAGCAGTACTTC.

V gene TRBV10-3 combines with J gene TRBJ2-1, with TRBD1 matching over 10 bases. V shed 5 bases, J shed 10 bases, and the junction held 11 bases outside the gene matches. Germline lookup yields CDR1 ENHRY and CDR2 SYGVKD. The CDR3 runs to 15 residues. CDR3 region: CAISPGTGALMEQFF. Here the CDR3 DNA reads TGTGCCATCAGTCCTGGGACAGGGGCCCTAATGGAGCAGTTCTTC.

The table lists this clone with a few counts. The chain is built from TRBV7-3 and TRBJ1-2; D may be TRBD1 (6 bases). Deletions cut 6 bases from V and 4 bases from J, with 18 bases between. CDR1 and CDR2 from the germline V gene are SGHTA and FQGTGA. The length of the CDR3 is 15 residues. CDR3 loop: CASSPGTRGSYGYTF. Written as DNA, the CDR3 is TGTGCCAGCAGTCCCGGGACACGAGGATCCTATGGCTACACCTTC.

CDR3 region: CASSSQWTSGANEQFF. The CDR3 bases are TGTGCCAGCAGCTCCCAATGGACTAGCGGGGCAAATGAGCAGTTCTTC. The V gene is TRBV7-9, the J gene TRBJ2-1; 12 bases align to TRBD2. V lost 4 bases and J lost 7; bases outside the gene matches: 8. CDR1 SEHNR and CDR2 FQNEAQ come from the germline V gene (reference sequence). The CDR3 extends over 16 amino acids.

The J gene is TRBJ1-2, the V gene TRBV4-1; no definite D call. Trimming removed 0 bases at V and 8 bases at J, with 16 bases between. Germline V gives CDR1 MGHRA, CDR2 YSYEKL. The CDR3 has 15 amino acids. This CDR3 reads CASSQDGEARRGYTF. In DNA, the CDR3 is TGCGCCAGCAGCCAAGACGGAGAGGCACGCCGGGGCTACACCTTC.

The rearrangement links TRBV6-6 to TRBJ2-1; D not resolved. The CDR3 is made up of 13 amino acids. Germline V lookup: CDR1 MNHNY, CDR2 SVGAGI (reference sequence). The V end lost 7 bases, the J end lost 6 bases, and 13 bases lay between the germline ends. CDR3 sequence (DNA): TGTGCCAGCACTTCGACCCGATTCAATGAGCAGTTCTTC. Its protein product is CASTSTRFNEQFF.

The chain links TRBV19 to TRBJ1-1, with D tentatively TRBD1 (6 bases). Germline V gene sequence: CDR1 LNHDA, CDR2 SQIVND (reference sequence). CDR3 size: 16 residues. The V and J ends lost 3 bases and 5 bases respectively, with 19 bases between them. The CDR3 loop reads CASSIGGRGIITEAFF. The CDR3 coding sequence is TGTGCCAGTAGTATCGGGGGGAGGGGGATCATTACTGAAGCTTTCTTT.

This clone was seen a few times. The chain carries TRBV25-1 and TRBJ2-7; D unclear. V was clipped by 6 bases and J by 4 bases, with 10 bases between them. CDR3 length: 12 residues. In germline, CDR1 is MGHDK, CDR2 SYGVNS. In DNA form, the CDR3 reads TGTGCCAGCAGCCTATTGGGGTACGAGCAGTACTTC. Amino acids: CASSLLGYEQYF.

The chain's CDR3 is CASSYSDYGYTF. The DNA for the CDR3 is TGTGCCAGCAGTTACTCGGACTATGGCTACACCTTC. The V gene is TRBV6-5, the J gene TRBJ1-2; D ambiguous. This CDR3 is 12 amino acids long. With 0 bases removed from V and 3 bases from J, the gap between germline ends came to 2 bases. Germline-derived CDR1 and CDR2 are MNHEY and SVGAGI.

The chain couples TRBV6-4 to TRBJ2-6, with D possibly TRBD1 on 5 matching bases. Trimming removed 4 bases at V and 0 bases at J, with 10 bases between. CDR3 length: 16 amino acids. Per the germline V gene, CDR1 is MRHNA and CDR2 is SNTAGT. CDR3 amino acids: CASSVGQSSGANVLTF. The CDR3 DNA is TGTGCCAGCAGTGTGGGGCAGAGCTCTGGGGCCAACGTCCTGACTTTC.